This TCR beta chain was identified in a study of cytomegalovirus exposure and HLA in healthy donors. Study context: A later analysis reported the same platform for the roughly 120 validation repertoires and the 500 to 700 first-cohort repertoires.

This clone has a handful of counts. Its antigen is as yet unknown. Using immunoSEQ multiplex PCR, the repertoire was profiled, and TCRdb retains in-frame clones only, with some absent. The sample shows 250,000 or so clones, around nine tenths of them seen only once. Between the trimmed V and J ends, which lost 5 bases and 8 bases, there was a span of 9 bases. The CDR3 covers 10 residues. Germline V CDR1 and CDR2: SQVTM, ANQGSEA. Study-level findings and limits: In vitro data verified a few CMV-associated chains as specific for CMV antigens. Cytomegalovirus association was assigned to about 150 TCR beta chains.

The gene calls are TRBV29-1 and TRBJ1-2; D is unclear. The sample taken for sequencing was PBMCs. The origin of this receptor is a man aged 18 to 30 in good health and CMV-seronegative. This chain's CDR3 is CSVLEAGYTF. CDR3 sequence (DNA): TGCAGCGTTCTAGAGGCCGGCTACACCTTC.